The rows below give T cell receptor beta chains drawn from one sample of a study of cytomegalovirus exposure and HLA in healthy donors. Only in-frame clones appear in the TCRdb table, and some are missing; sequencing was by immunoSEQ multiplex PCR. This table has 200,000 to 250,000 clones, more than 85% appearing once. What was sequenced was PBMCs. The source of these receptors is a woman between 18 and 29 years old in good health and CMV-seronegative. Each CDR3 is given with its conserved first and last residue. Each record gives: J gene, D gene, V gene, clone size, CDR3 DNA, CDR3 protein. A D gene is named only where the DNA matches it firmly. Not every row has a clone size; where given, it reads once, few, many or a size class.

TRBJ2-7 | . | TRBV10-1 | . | TGCGCCAGCAGTGACCTAGGGGAAGGGTTGGCGGTGCAGTACTTC | CASSDLGEGLAVQYF
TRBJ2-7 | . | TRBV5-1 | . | TGCGCCAGCAGCCCGGGGATAGCGGTTAACTCCTACGAGCAGTACTTC | CASSPGIAVNSYEQYF
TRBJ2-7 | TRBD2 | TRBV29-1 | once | TGCAGCGTTGCCCCAGGACTAGCGGTCTCCTACGAGCAGTACTTC | CSVAPGLAVSYEQYF
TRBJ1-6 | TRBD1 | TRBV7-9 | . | TGTGCCAGCAGCTTATCGGGGGACAGGGCAGGGAATTCACCCCTCCACTTT | CASSLSGDRAGNSPLHF
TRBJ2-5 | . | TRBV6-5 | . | TGTGCCAGCAGACGAACCGGGTCCCCCGGGGAGGAGCAGTACTTC | CASRRTGSPGEEQYF
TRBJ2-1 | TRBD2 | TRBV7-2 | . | TGTGCCAGCAACCCGGCGGGGGGGGCGGACAATGAGCAGTTCTTC | CASNPAGGADNEQFF
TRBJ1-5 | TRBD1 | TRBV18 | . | TGTGCCAGCTCACCACCAGACAGGGGCAATCAGCCCCAGCATTTT | CASSPPDRGNQPQHF
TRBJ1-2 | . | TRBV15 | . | TGTGCCACCAGCAGAGACCCAGGGAACTATGGCTACACCTTC | CATSRDPGNYGYTF
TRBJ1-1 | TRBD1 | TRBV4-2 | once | TGTGCCAGCAGCCAAGACTGGACAGGCGAAATATTGAACACTGAAGCTTTCTTT | CASSQDWTGEILNTEAFF
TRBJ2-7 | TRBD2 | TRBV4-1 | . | TGCGCCAGCAGCCAAAAATCCGGGGGGGGCGGGATCCCCTACGAGCAGTACTTC | CASSQKSGGGGIPYEQYF
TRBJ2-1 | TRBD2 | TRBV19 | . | TGTGCCAGTAGTTCGGTGCTAGCGGGGGACTATGAGCAGTTCTTC | CASSSVLAGDYEQFF
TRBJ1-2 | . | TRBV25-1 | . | TGTGCCAGCAGTGAATATAAAGAGACTCCCTACGGCTACACCTTC | CASSEYKETPYGYTF
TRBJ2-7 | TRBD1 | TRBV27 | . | TGTGCCAGCAGGCAAGGACAGGGGACCTACGAGCAGTACTTC | CASRQGQGTYEQYF
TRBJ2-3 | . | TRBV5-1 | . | TGCGCCAGCAGCTTTTATAGCGGCACAGATACGCAGTATTTT | CASSFYSGTDTQYF
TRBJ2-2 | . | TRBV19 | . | TGTGCCACCTCACTCGGTTTCCTTACCGGGGAGCTGTTTTTT | CATSLGFLTGELFF
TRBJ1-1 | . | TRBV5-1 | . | TGCGCCAGCAGTGGTTCCGACGGGGTGGGTGAAGCTTTCTTT | CASSGSDGVGEAFF
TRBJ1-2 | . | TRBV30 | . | TGTGCCTGGAGTGTATGGGAGGGCCCGCGGTTTACCCATGGCTACACCTTC | CAWSVWEGPRFTHGYTF
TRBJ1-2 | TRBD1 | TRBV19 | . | TGTGCCAGTAGCCCACAGGGGGCAATGAACTATGGCTACACCTTC | CASSPQGAMNYGYTF
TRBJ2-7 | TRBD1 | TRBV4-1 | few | TGCGCCAGCAGCGTGCCGGGACAGGGATCCGAGCAGTACTTC | CASSVPGQGSEQYF
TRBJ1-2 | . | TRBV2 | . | TGTGCCAGCAGTGGGACAGTCAACTATGGCTACACCTTC | CASSGTVNYGYTF
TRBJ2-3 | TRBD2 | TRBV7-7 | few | TGTGCCAGCAGCCCACAACTAGCGGCGACAGATACGCAGTATTTT | CASSPQLAATDTQYF
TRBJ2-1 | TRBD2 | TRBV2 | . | TGTGCCAGCAGTGAAGAGGGGACTAGCGGGTACGATAGCTCCTACAATGAGCAGTTCTTC | CASSEEGTSGYDSSYNEQFF
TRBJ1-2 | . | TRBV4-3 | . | TGCGCCAGCAGCCTAGCAGGGGTCCCCAACTATGGCTACACCTTC | CASSLAGVPNYGYTF
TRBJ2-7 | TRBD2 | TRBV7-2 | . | TGTGCCAGCAGCCCCAGGCGGGGGGCCTACGAGCAGTACTTC | CASSPRRGAYEQYF
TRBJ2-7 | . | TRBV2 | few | TGTGCCAGCAGTGCCCTCTACGAGCAGTACTTC | CASSALYEQYF
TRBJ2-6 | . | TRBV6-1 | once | TGTGCCAGCAGTGAAGCTGCGGGACGGTTTAGCTCTGGGGCCAACGTCCTGACTTTC | CASSEAAGRFSSGANVLTF
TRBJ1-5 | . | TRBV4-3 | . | TGCGCCAGCAGCCAAGATTCCCACTTTCAGCCCCAGCATTTT | CASSQDSHFQPQHF
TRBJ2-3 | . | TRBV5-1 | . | . | CASSFAGGAQEGYF
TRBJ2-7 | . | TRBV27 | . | TGTGCCAGCAGACCTAAACTAGGTCCGACCTACGAGCAGTACTTC | CASRPKLGPTYEQYF
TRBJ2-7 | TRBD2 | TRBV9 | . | TGTGCCAGCAGCGTCTGGACTAGCGGCTACGAGCAGTACTTC | CASSVWTSGYEQYF
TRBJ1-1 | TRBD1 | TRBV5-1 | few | TGCGCCAGCAGCTTTAATAGACAGGGGGTGAACACTGAAGCTTTCTTT | CASSFNRQGVNTEAFF
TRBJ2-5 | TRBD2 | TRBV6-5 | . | TGTGCCAGCAGAACTAGCGGGAGGGCCTGGGAGACCCAGTACTTC | CASRTSGRAWETQYF
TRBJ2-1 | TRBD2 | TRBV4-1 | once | TGCGCCAGCAGCCAAGAGTGGACTAGCCTTTACAATGAGCAGTTCTTC | CASSQEWTSLYNEQFF
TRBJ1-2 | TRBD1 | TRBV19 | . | TGTGCCAGTCGACTAATACTCACAGGGGGCTATGGCTACACCTTC | CASRLILTGGYGYTF
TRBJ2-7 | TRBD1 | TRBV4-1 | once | TGCGCCAGCAGCCAAACGGACAGGACCTACGAGCAGTACTTC | CASSQTDRTYEQYF